These 23 T cell receptor beta chains were sequenced from one sample in a study of T-cell reconstitution after alpha-beta-depleted transplantation in children. For TCRbeta, the library was prepared with unique molecular identifiers. One entry per CDR3 protein results from TCRdb running MiXCR on the PCR reads. The sample holds 200,000 to 250,000 distinct CDR3 sequences, roughly 24% seen once. Sequenced material: PBMCs, taken before TCRalphabeta/CD19-depleted stem cell transplant. All receptors derive from a girl aged 2 to 9 with Fanconi anemia, due to receive a stem cell transplant.

The V and J genes are TRBV7-3 and TRBJ2-1; D remains unclear. Germline V CDR1 and CDR2: SGHTA, FQGTGA. This CDR3 is 14 amino acids long. V lost 1 base, J lost 3 bases, and 7 bases lay in between. The CDR3 reads CASSLIAGYNEQFF. As DNA, the CDR3 is TGTGCCAGCAGCTTAATAGCAGGCTACAATGAGCAGTTCTTC.

This clonotype came up a few times. This chain connects TRBV7-2 to TRBJ2-1; D not resolved. This CDR3 has 13 residues. V was pared by 10 bases and J by 0 bases, with 10 bases between. CDR1 is SGHTA and CDR2 is FQGNSA in the germline V gene. CDR3 sequence (DNA): TGTGCCATAACCAAGCTCTCCTACAATGAGCAGTTCTTC. Translating gives CAITKLSYNEQFF. Drawing the rest from reference TRBV7-2 and TRBJ2-1, the complete variable domain is GAGVSQSPSNKVTEKGKDVELRCDPISGHTALYWYRQSLGQGLEFLIYFQGNSAPDKSGLPSDRFSAERTGGSVSTLTIQRTQQEDSAVYLCAITKLSYNEQFFGPGTRLTVL.

As to this clonotype: One end of the junction varies from germline; a read error may be responsible. The rearrangement joins TRBV12-3 or TRBV12-4 to TRBJ2-1; 16 bases are a match to TRBD2. This CDR3 is 17 amino acids long. The CDR3 reads CTSSTGTSGGAHNEQFF. The CDR3 DNA sequence: TGTACCAGCAGTACCGGGACTAGCGGGGGGGCCCACAATGAGCAGTTCTTC.

In this sample, this clonotype turned up a few times. The chain couples TRBV29-1 to TRBJ2-1; D may be TRBD1 or TRBD2 (6 bases each). Germline values: CDR1 SQVTM, CDR2 ANQGSEA. Trimming removed 3 bases at V and 5 bases at J, with 14 bases between. There are 14 residues in the CDR3. The CDR3 loop reads CSVDLGGLNNEQFF. The CDR3 DNA follows: TGCAGCGTTGATTTGGGGGGCCTTAACAATGAGCAGTTCTTC.

This clonotype was detected only a few times. The chain joins TRBV18 to TRBJ2-1; D is unresolved. Germline lookup yields CDR1 KGHSH and CDR2 LQKENI. Trimming removed 5 bases at V and 8 bases at J, with 10 bases between. The CDR3 is 12 residues long. CDR3 sequence reads: CASSGRGDEQFF. The DNA of the CDR3 is TGTGCCAGCTCAGGAAGAGGAGATGAGCAGTTCTTC.

In this sample, this clonotype turned up many times. The V gene is TRBV4-2, the J gene TRBJ1-5; D gene ambiguous. Germline loops: CDR1 LGHNA, CDR2 YNFKEQ. The CDR3 runs to 15 residues. V shed 0 bases and J shed 11 bases, with 17 bases lying between them. In DNA form, the CDR3 reads TGTGCCAGCAGCCAAGATCGACTGCCCGTCTTGTCCCAGCATTTT. This sequence encodes CASSQDRLPVLSQHF.

As concerns this clonotype: A read error may be the cause here, since a much bigger clone is one base away. The CDR3 does not close with the conserved phenylalanine or tryptophan, likely indicating a read error. The rearrangement joins TRBV5-6 to TRBJ1-1; D is perhaps TRBD1 (5 bases). Looked up from germline, CDR1 is SGHDT and CDR2 is YYEEEE. CDR3 size: 13 residues. V shed 0 bases and J shed 8 bases, with 11 bases lying between them. The CDR3: CASSLAGGREAFV. CDR3 bases: TGTGCCAGCAGCTTGGCGGGGGGACGCGAAGCTTTCGTT.

The sample holds many counts of this clonotype. The rearrangement uses TRBV29-1 and TRBJ1-1, with D perhaps TRBD1 (5 bases). CDR3 length: 13 amino acids. V gave up 3 bases and J gave up 3 bases, with 11 bases separating them. Germline V lookup: CDR1 SQVTM, CDR2 ANQGSEA. CDR3 loop: CSVEGGMDTEAFF. For the CDR3, the DNA is TGCAGCGTTGAGGGGGGAATGGACACTGAAGCTTTCTTT. The entire variable domain, with the rest obtained from reference TRBV29-1 and TRBJ1-1, is as follows: SAVISQKPSRDICQRGTSLTIQCQVDSQVTMMFWYRQQPGQSLTLIATANQGSEATYESGFVIDKFPISRPNLTFSTLTVSNMSPEDSSIYLCSVEGGMDTEAFFGQGTRLTVV.

The genes are TRBV11-3 and TRBJ2-7; 8 positions agree with TRBD1. Unmatched junction bases numbered 4, after V lost 4 bases and J lost 2 bases. Germline V gene data show CDR1 as SGHNT and CDR2 as YENEEA. The CDR3 is 14 residues long. CDR3 in DNA: TGTGCCAGCAGCTCACGGACAGGGCCCTACGAGCAGTACTTC. It encodes CASSSRTGPYEQYF.

Many counts were recorded for this clonotype. The rearrangement links TRBV27 to TRBJ2-5, with 10 bases matching TRBD2. Germline assignment: CDR1 MNHEY and CDR2 SMNVEV (reference sequence). The CDR3 loop spans 15 amino acids. Germline trimming cut 0 bases from V and 2 bases from J; bases unmatched to any gene: 0. The CDR3 sequence is CASSLSLAGQETQYF. Written as DNA, the CDR3 is TGTGCCAGCAGTTTATCACTAGCGGGGCAAGAGACCCAGTACTTC.

This clonotype was seen only once. This chain connects TRBV6-1 to TRBJ2-6; 8 bases fit TRBD1. CDR1 MNHNS and CDR2 SASEGT come from the germline V gene. This CDR3 is built from 15 residues. The trim removed 6 bases at V and 4 bases at J, leaving 5 bases unmatched. The chain's CDR3 is CASRRQGSGANVLTF. The CDR3 DNA is TGTGCCAGCAGACGACAGGGGAGCGGGGCCAACGTCCTGACTTTC.

There are many counts of this clonotype. This sequence joins TRBV29-1 and TRBJ1-2; D is undetermined. This CDR3 comprises 12 residues. CDR1 and CDR2 (germline): SQVTM, ANQGSEA. V lost 4 bases and J lost 3, with 9 bases in between. The CDR3, as DNA: TGCAGCGTTGTTAGCCTCTACTATGGCTACACCTTC. Translated: CSVVSLYYGYTF.

The rearrangement joins TRBV6-5 to TRBJ2-1; 13 bases agree with TRBD2. Germline V lookup: CDR1 MNHEY, CDR2 SVGAGI. This CDR3 comprises 16 residues. V was clipped by 2 bases and J by 4 bases; unmatched bases: 2. The CDR3 spells CASSYRTSGGYNEQFF. In DNA form, the CDR3 reads TGTGCCAGCAGTTACCGGACTAGCGGGGGATACAATGAGCAGTTCTTC.

The chain recombines TRBV25-1 with TRBJ2-3; D gene ambiguous. Germline CDR1 and CDR2: MGHDK and SYGVNS. The CDR3 has 16 amino acids. Trimming left V 4 bases short and J 3 bases short, with 17 bases between. This chain's CDR3 is CASSASTVWRTDTQYF. CDR3 nucleotides: TGTGCCAGCAGTGCCTCTACAGTTTGGCGGACAGATACGCAGTATTTT.

This clonotype came up a few times. This chain joins TRBV20-1 and TRBJ2-5, with no clear D. Trimming took 8 bases from V and 5 from J, leaving 12 bases between them. CDR1 is DFQATT, CDR2 SNEGSKA, per germline (reference sequence). The CDR3 covers 11 residues. The CDR3 spells CSPTQVETQYF. CDR3 bases: TGCAGTCCGACCCAAGTGGAGACCCAGTACTTC.

Many counts were recorded for this clonotype. The J gene is TRBJ2-3, the V gene TRBV5-1; no firm D call. Germline-derived CDR1 and CDR2 are SGHRS and YFSETQ. V was pared by 5 bases and J by 1 base, with 11 bases between. There are 14 residues in the CDR3. The CDR3 protein is CASSLGTGTDTQYF. In DNA form, the CDR3 reads TGCGCCAGCAGTCTGGGCACTGGCACAGATACGCAGTATTTT.

This clonotype was seen a handful of times. The rearrangement links TRBV15 to TRBJ2-1; TRBD2 is a possible D gene (5 bases). Trimming stripped 2 bases from V and 12 bases from J, with 20 bases between. Germline loops: CDR1 LNHNV, CDR2 YYDKDF (reference sequence). The CDR3 sequence is 15 residues long. CDR3 in amino acids: CATSRTEEGQRVQFF. The CDR3 nucleotides read TGTGCCACCAGCAGAACGGAGGAAGGCCAAAGAGTGCAGTTCTTC.

This chain connects TRBV28 to TRBJ2-1; the D gene is possibly TRBD2 (5 bases). Germline-derived CDR1 and CDR2 are MDHEN and SYDVKM. This CDR3 has 15 amino acids. V was pared by 6 bases and J by 5 bases, with 17 bases between. CDR3 coding DNA: TGTGCCAGCAGGGGCATCTTAGCGAGGCACAATGAGCAGTTCTTC. This sequence encodes CASRGILARHNEQFF.

This clonotype showed up just once. The chain combines TRBV18 with TRBJ2-3, with 7 bases that match TRBD2. This CDR3 is 16 amino acids long. V lost 3 bases and J lost 4; bases outside the gene matches: 10. Germline CDR1 reads KGHSH; CDR2 reads LQKENI. The CDR3 DNA reads TGTGCCAGCTCACCTTTGGCAACTAGCGTTTCAGATACGCAGTATTTT. Amino acid sequence: CASSPLATSVSDTQYF.

This clonotype came up many times. The chain uses TRBV29-1 and TRBJ2-7; no firm D call. Trimming took 5 bases from V and 3 from J, leaving 14 bases between them. CDR3 length: 13 residues. The V gene's germline CDR1 is SQVTM and CDR2 ANQGSEA. CDR3 protein: CSVPGSSLYEQYF. CDR3 DNA sequence: TGCAGCGTTCCGGGTTCCAGCCTCTACGAGCAGTACTTC.

V usage is TRBV20-1 and J usage is TRBJ2-1; 8 bases agree with TRBD1. This CDR3 is built from 16 residues. After removal of 4 bases from V and 6 bases from J, the junction contained 14 bases not matched to a gene. Germline lookup yields CDR1 DFQATT and CDR2 SNEGSKA (reference sequence). CDR3 loop: CSATPLDRGRGNEQFF. The DNA for the CDR3 is TGCAGTGCTACACCCCTTGACAGGGGAAGGGGCAATGAGCAGTTCTTC.

The rearrangement uses TRBV6-7 and TRBJ1-6; unclear D gene. TRBV6-7 is annotated as an ORF whose role is uncertain. The CDR3 length is 16 residues. Deletions cut 2 bases from V and 5 bases from J, with 13 bases between. DNA of the CDR3: TGTGCCAGCAGTTACGGGCAGAGGCATAATAATTCACCCCTCCACTTT. Its protein is CASSYGQRHNNSPLHF.

This clonotype was detected many times. This chain connects TRBV20-1 to TRBJ2-1; D may be TRBD1 (6 bases). V lost 2 bases and J 2 bases, leaving 22 bases between the germline ends. Germline CDR1 and CDR2: DFQATT and SNEGSKA (reference sequence). The CDR3 is 18 amino acids. The CDR3 nucleotides are TGCAGTGCTAGAATCCGGTGGACAGCGATGTCCACCTACAATGAGCAGTTCTTC. It translates to CSARIRWTAMSTYNEQFF.